A single sample is the source of the 26 T cell receptor beta chains below, sequenced in a study of identical twins. One entry per CDR3 protein results from TCRdb running MiXCR on the 5' RACE reads. The repertoire holds about 20,000 distinct CDR3 sequences, with 55% to 75% as singletons. The sequencing input was memory (CD45RO+) T cells sorted from blood. Receptors were obtained from a woman between 18 and 30 years old in good health. This table probably holds off-target reads from a library built for another chain.

This clonotype turned up a few times. The genes are TRBV7-2 and TRBJ2-1, with D possibly called TRBD1 or TRBD2 (5 bases each). V was cut by 4 bases and J by 9 bases, with 16 bases left in between. The CDR3 totals 14 residues. Germline V gives CDR1 SGHTA, CDR2 FQGNSA. The CDR3 loop is CASSSLRARGEQFF. The DNA for the CDR3 is TGTGCCAGCAGCTCCTTGAGGGCTAGGGGTGAGCAGTTCTTC.

The gene calls are TRBV7-7 and TRBJ2-2, with no clear D. Germline CDR1 SSHAT, CDR2 FNYEAQ (reference sequence). This CDR3 region has 14 residues. Trimming left V 1 base short and J 2 bases short, with 5 bases between. CDR3 DNA: TGTGCCAGCAGCTTAGGGGTTAACACCGGGGAGCTGTTTTTT. This translates into CASSLGVNTGELFF.

V and J are TRBV7-2 and TRBJ2-7; D is uncertain. Germline lookup yields CDR1 SGHTA and CDR2 FQGNSA. The germline V and J ends were trimmed by 1 base and 0 bases, with 7 bases remaining between them. The CDR3 loop spans 14 amino acids. The CDR3 nucleotides read TGTGCCAGCAGCTTAGAGGCAGTCTCCTACGAGCAGTACTTC. Translating it yields CASSLEAVSYEQYF.

V is TRBV5-1 and J is TRBJ2-3; the match to TRBD1 covers 10 bases. Germline CDR1 and CDR2: SGHRS and YFSETQ. V lost 5 bases, J lost 3 bases, and 9 bases stayed unmatched. The CDR3 contains 16 residues. The CDR3, as DNA: TGCGCCAGCAGTTATGGCGACAGGGGGCAGACAGATACGCAGTATTTT. Its translation: CASSYGDRGQTDTQYF.

The rearrangement links TRBV11-1 to TRBJ2-2; TRBD2 matches 7 bases. Germline V gives CDR1 SGHAT, CDR2 FQDESV (reference sequence). This CDR3 is 13 amino acids long. Trimming cost V 8 bases and J 5 bases; bases outside gene matches: 5. CDR3: CASWGGWTGELFF. The CDR3 region has the DNA TGTGCCAGCTGGGGGGGATGGACCGGGGAGCTGTTTTTT. Filled out from reference TRBV11-1 and TRBJ2-2, the complete variable domain reads EAEVAQSPRYKITEKSQAVAFWCDPISGHATLYWYRQILGQGPELLVQFQDESVVDDSQLPKDRFSAERLKGVDSTLKIQPAELGDSAMYLCASWGGWTGELFFGEGSRLTVL.

The chain couples TRBV12-3 or TRBV12-4 to TRBJ2-5; maybe TRBD1 (6 bases). The CDR3 is 13 residues long. V was shortened by 6 bases and J by 4 bases, with 12 bases between the two germline ends. The DNA of the CDR3 is TGTGCCAGCAGCACCACAGGGACAGAGACCCAGTACTTC. Its protein product is CASSTTGTETQYF.

The chain uses TRBV5-1 and TRBJ2-2; the match to TRBD2 covers 11 bases. This CDR3 contains 16 residues. The germline gives CDR1 SGHRS, CDR2 YFSETQ. Trimming cost V 1 base and J 1 base; bases outside gene matches: 0. DNA of the CDR3: TGCGCCAGCAGCTTGCTAGCGGGAGGGAACACCGGGGAGCTGTTTTTT. Protein product: CASSLLAGGNTGELFF.

V is TRBV6-1 and J is TRBJ2-3; 7 positions agree with TRBD1. Losses at the gene ends were 4 bases for V and 1 base for J; bases not matched to a gene: 5. Germline V lookup: CDR1 MNHNS, CDR2 SASEGT. The CDR3 loop spans 15 amino acids. The CDR3 DNA sequence: TGTGCCAGCAGTGTAGACAGGGCCCGCACAGATACGCAGTATTTT. It codes for CASSVDRARTDTQYF.

The chain's CDR3 is CASSGGTGPLESYEQYF. CDR3 nucleotide sequence: TGTGCCAGCAGCGGGGGGACAGGACCTTTGGAATCCTACGAGCAGTACTTC. The rearrangement links TRBV9 to TRBJ2-7, with 8 bases that match TRBD1. V shed 3 bases, J shed 1 base, and the junction held 12 bases outside the gene matches. Per germline, CDR1 SGDLS and CDR2 YYNGEE. The CDR3 runs 17 residues. The full variable domain, in which reference TRBV9 and TRBJ2-7 provide the parts outside the CDR3, is DSGVTQTPKHLITATGQRVTLRCSPRSGDLSVYWYQQSLDQGLQFLIQYYNGEERAKGNILERFSAQQFPDLHSELNLSSLELGDSALYFCASSGGTGPLESYEQYFGPGTRLTVT.

The chain uses TRBV20-1 and TRBJ2-1; D may be TRBD2 (6 bases). CDR1 DFQATT and CDR2 SNEGSKA come from the germline V gene (reference sequence). The CDR3 consists of 16 residues. V was clipped by 3 bases and J by 4 bases, with 19 bases between them. Here the CDR3 reads CSASPPGGMNYNEQFF. CDR3 sequence (DNA): TGCAGTGCTAGTCCCCCTGGCGGGATGAATTACAATGAGCAGTTCTTC.

V and J are TRBV19 and TRBJ2-1; 14 nucleotides match TRBD2. Germline-derived CDR1 and CDR2 are LNHDA and SQIVND (reference sequence). Unmatched junction bases numbered 9, after V lost 5 bases and J lost 9 bases. The CDR3 is 16 amino acids. The CDR3: CASSPRGLAGDGEQFF. The CDR3 DNA sequence: TGTGCCAGTAGTCCCAGGGGACTAGCGGGAGACGGTGAGCAGTTCTTC.

The CDR3 DNA follows: TGTGCCAGCAGCTCCCCAGGGGCAGATGAGCAGTTCTTC. Translation: CASSSPGADEQFF. The chain employs TRBV7-3 and TRBJ2-1; a weak D match, TRBD1 (6 bases). V was trimmed by 4 bases and J by 8 bases, leaving 12 bases between them. The CDR3 consists of 13 residues. Per the germline V gene, CDR1 is SGHTA and CDR2 is FQGTGA.

The chain is built from TRBV4-3 and TRBJ1-2; a weak D match, TRBD1 (6 bases). V was pared by 0 bases and J by 5 bases, with 16 bases between. CDR3 length: 16 residues. The germline CDR1 and CDR2 sequences are LGHNA and YSLEER. CDR3 protein: CASSQDWTEGEYGYTF. The CDR3 DNA sequence: TGCGCCAGCAGCCAAGATTGGACAGAAGGAGAGTATGGCTACACCTTC.

The V call is TRBV3-1, the J call TRBJ2-1; D unresolved. Between the trimmed V and J ends, which lost 4 bases and 7 bases, there was a span of 5 bases. The CDR3 runs 11 residues. Germline V gene sequence: CDR1 LGHDT, CDR2 YNNKEL (reference sequence). CDR3 nucleotide sequence: TGTGCCAGCAGCCTTCGGAATGAGCAGTTCTTC. Translating gives CASSLRNEQFF.

This chain links TRBV5-6 with TRBJ2-7; D gene unclear. Germline V lookup: CDR1 SGHDT, CDR2 YYEEEE. The CDR3 has 13 amino acids. The V and J ends lost 1 base and 5 bases respectively, with 10 bases between them. The CDR3 DNA reads TGTGCCAGCAGCTTGCCAGGCCCCCACGAGCAGTACTTC. Its protein is CASSLPGPHEQYF.

This clonotype showed up just a few times. V usage is TRBV6-2 or TRBV6-3 and J usage is TRBJ2-3; D unclear. Trimming took off 5 bases at V and 2 bases at J, with 2 bases between the two ends. Germline values: CDR1 MNHEY, CDR2 SVGEGT. There are 11 residues in the CDR3. CDR3: CASSHTDTQYF. CDR3 sequence (DNA): TGTGCCAGCAGTCACACAGATACGCAGTATTTT.

V gene TRBV4-3 combines with J gene TRBJ2-1; 13 bases align to TRBD2. Germline CDR1 and CDR2: LGHNA and YSLEER. Trimming at V came to 3 bases and at J to 9 bases, leaving 8 bases not matched to a gene. The length of the CDR3 is 16 residues. The CDR3 DNA reads as TGCGCCAGCAGCCACCGGACTAGCGGGAGAGGGATTGAGCAGTTCTTC. This codes for CASSHRTSGRGIEQFF.

The V gene is TRBV29-1, the J gene TRBJ2-1; a weak D match, TRBD2 (5 bases). Germline V gene lookup returns CDR1 SQVTM and CDR2 ANQGSEA. The CDR3 consists of 14 residues. The V gene lost 0 bases and the J gene lost 6 bases, with 12 bases spanning the gap. The CDR3 reads CSVEEAGLGNEQFF. CDR3 sequence (DNA): TGCAGCGTTGAAGAGGCGGGTCTGGGCAATGAGCAGTTCTTC.

This clonotype was detected only once. V gene TRBV29-1 combines with J gene TRBJ2-7; D assignment may be TRBD1 or TRBD2 (5 bases each). V was shortened by 6 bases and J by 2 bases, with 14 bases between the two germline ends. Germline lookup yields CDR1 SQVTM and CDR2 ANQGSEA. CDR3 length equals 13 residues. The CDR3 loop is CSVVGRNTYEQYF. The DNA for the CDR3 is TGCAGCGTGGTGGGACGAAATACCTACGAGCAGTACTTC.

There are a few counts of this clonotype. The gene calls are TRBV7-9 and TRBJ2-1; TRBD2 aligns across 9 bases. The J segment lost 15 bases and the V segment lost 5 bases, leaving 11 bases of the junction unmatched. Looked up from germline, CDR1 is SEHNR and CDR2 is FQNEAQ (reference sequence). CDR3 length: 13 amino acids. CDR3 region: CASSQDLAGAPFF. CDR3 coding DNA: TGTGCCAGCAGCCAAGACTTAGCGGGAGCACCGTTCTTC. Together with reference TRBV7-9 and TRBJ2-1, the CDR3 gives the full variable domain: DTGVSQNPRHKITKRGQNVTFRCDPISEHNRLYWYRQTLGQGPEFLTYFQNEAQLEKSRLLSDRFSAERPKGSFSTLEIQRTEQGDSAMYLCASSQDLAGAPFFGPGTRLTVL.

The V gene is TRBV29-1, the J gene TRBJ2-1, with D uncertain. The CDR3 contains 12 residues. Germline V gene sequence: CDR1 SQVTM, CDR2 ANQGSEA. Trimming cost V 1 base and J 6 bases, with 7 bases left between them. CDR3 in DNA: TGCAGCGTTGAAGGGGTAGCCAATGAGCAGTTCTTC. This codes for CSVEGVANEQFF.

The chain joins TRBV2 to TRBJ2-1; D not resolved. V shed 10 bases and J shed 0 bases, with 13 bases lying between them. This CDR3 has 14 amino acids. Germline V gene data show CDR1 as SNHLY and CDR2 as FYNNEI. Here the CDR3 reads CATQMGISYNEQFF. CDR3 coding DNA: TGTGCCACCCAGATGGGGATCTCCTACAATGAGCAGTTCTTC.

V usage is TRBV28 and J usage is TRBJ2-3; D is possibly TRBD2 (5 bases). Between the trimmed V and J ends, which lost 5 bases and 4 bases, there was a span of 13 bases. The CDR3 loop spans 14 amino acids. Germline CDR1 is MDHEN and CDR2 is SYDVKM. CDR3 residues: CASSGGSIPDTQYF. CDR3 DNA: TGTGCCAGCAGTGGTGGGAGTATCCCAGATACGCAGTATTTT.

The gene calls are TRBV12-3 or TRBV12-4 and TRBJ2-3, with 8 bases aligning to TRBD1. The CDR3 loop spans 15 amino acids. V trimming: 5 bases; J trimming: 1 base; junction bases outside the gene matches: 5. The CDR3, as DNA: TGTGCCAGCAGTGGACAGGGTCAAGGCACAGATACGCAGTATTTT. Its translation: CASSGQGQGTDTQYF.

This rearrangement joins TRBV2 to TRBJ1-5; D may be TRBD1 (5 bases). Germline V gene sequence: CDR1 SNHLY, CDR2 FYNNEI. V dropped 6 bases and J dropped 6 bases, with 15 bases sitting between them. This CDR3 spans 14 amino acids. The CDR3 coding sequence is TGTGCCAGCAGGAGGGGAGAGGCCCCTCAGCCCCAGCATTTT. As protein: CASRRGEAPQPQHF.

The chain joins TRBV6-2 or TRBV6-3 to TRBJ1-1, with no clear D. CDR3 size: 13 residues. The V end was cut by 9 bases, the J end by 6 bases, with 17 bases between. Germline values: CDR1 MNHEY, CDR2 SVGEGT. The DNA of the CDR3 is TGTGCCAGTGGTAGGAAGCAATTCGCTGAAGCTTTCTTT. It encodes CASGRKQFAEAFF.